This T cell receptor (beta chain) was profiled in a study of cytomegalovirus exposure and HLA in healthy donors. Study-level results: V- and J-gene trimming in TCR beta was tied to a missense DCLRE1C variant by an analysis performed later.

With respect to this clone: No antigen is known for it.

Likely unrecorded immune exposures existed in these nominally healthy donors. It was with 60 Vbeta and 13 Jbeta primers that the PCR ran. Data came from immunoSEQ multiplex PCR; TCRdb stores just in-frame clones and leaves some out. The sample holds about 100,000 clones, 70% to 80% seen once. The TCR originated in a female donor in good health and CMV-seropositive. The source material was PBMCs.

The chain's CDR3 is CASSPLPHSGNQPQHF. The CDR3 DNA follows: TGTGCCAGCTCACCACTACCCCACTCGGGCAATCAGCCCCAGCATTTT. The genes are TRBV18 and TRBJ1-5; D gene uncertain. CDR3 length: 16 residues. Trimming shortened V by 1 base and J by 2 bases, and 12 bases separated the two germline ends. CDR1 and CDR2 from the germline V gene are KGHSH and LQKENI. Full variable domain (rest looked up from reference TRBV18 and TRBJ1-5): NAGVMQNPRHLVRRRGQEARLRCSPMKGHSHVYWYRQLPEEGLKFMVYLQKENIIDESGMPKERFSAEFPKEGPSILRIQQVVRGDSAAYFCASSPLPHSGNQPQHFGDGTRLSIL.